What follows describes a single T cell receptor beta chain. Its antigen remains unidentified. No qualities accompany the bases; no much larger clone lies one base away. This entry belongs to a study of shared clonotypes between healthy human individuals (TCRdb year 2020). With regard to the full study: Two women and a few men aged 18 to 49 years were included in the cohort. For each donor, three plates each were used for CD4 naive and CD4 memory, two plates were used for CD8 naive, and one plate was used for CD8 memory. To estimate repertoire size and how much clonotypes are shared between individuals, the study performed deep sequencing of blood TCR repertoires from five healthy adults. Libraries were prepared and TCR repertoires were sequenced by different laboratories using diverse techniques, in order to increase sequencing depth and limit assay-specific biases. Between about 0.94 and 10 billion PBMCs per donor were obtained by leukapheresis.

CDR1 and CDR2, looked up from the germline V gene, are MGHRA and YSYEKL. V loses 1 base, J loses 8 bases, and the germline ends lie 5 bases apart. Including the terminal cysteine and phenylalanine, the CDR3 comprises 11 residues. Of the read, only the CDR3 DNA is kept; its 33 bases are in frame from base 1. Healthy HIV-negative adults with no recently reported acute infections or vaccinations were included as donors. Every donor was a Caucasian adult living in Nashville, Tennessee, USA. Magnetic negative selection was used to enrich CD4+ T cells, after which naive cells were positively selected on CD45RA and the negative fraction became the memory subset. After blood collection by leukapheresis, PBMCs were isolated using Ficoll-Histopaque density gradient centrifugation and then cryopreserved in the vapor phase of liquid nitrogen. Analytical flow cytometry was used to check the purity and quantity of every magnetically sorted T cell population. Each sorted fraction had its genomic DNA isolated and then quantified by UV absorbance on a Nanodrop 2000c.

General study outcomes and caveats: Naive subsets generally had larger estimated clonotype richness than memory subsets. Compared with non-shared clonotypes, the clonotypes found in all four sorted-subset donors had higher generation probabilities. The genetic and exposure-history diversity represented was limited by the small number of donors. Sampling was limited to blood, and TCR repertoires in tissue likely differ from TCR repertoires in blood. Rarefaction of sorted-subset datasets indicated incomplete sequencing despite the large sequencing depth. Across a handful of donors, approximately 5% of naive CD4, roughly 3.4% of naive CD8, 2.3% of memory CD4, and about 0.44% of memory CD8 clonotypes were shared. Pairwise subsampling indicated that sequencing depth was expected to affect the degree of clonotype sharing among donors.

Using the deep immunoSEQ assay, multiplex PCR amplified TCR CDR3 regions from genomic DNA. Extracted genomic DNA from each cell subset was spread evenly across all wells of several immunoSEQ 96-well plates, with each plate serving as a replicate. For sorted subsets, each replicate PCR was loaded with 200 ng genomic DNA, equivalent to some 31,000 T cell genomes. Purified libraries were quantified with a Qubit 3.0 fluorometer, sized on a Bioanalyzer 2100, and re-quantified with the KAPA Library Quantification kit. A separate single-read 150-cycle Illumina NextSeq 550 flow cell was used to sequence each immunoSEQ 96-well plate. Per the original workflow: Because the immunoSEQ output included only junctional sequences and no quality scores, the filtering could not be the same as the filtering used for full-length reads. Sequences were annotated with PyIR, a Python wrapper for IgBLAST v1.9, using IMGT germline references to assign V/J genes and CDR3. Any read was removed if the V/J assignment was weak (E-value above 1e-6), the CDR3 was missing, or the read contained stop codons, out-of-frame junctions, or ambiguous translated residues. V3J clonotypes were defined as sequences sharing the same inferred V gene, J gene, and CDR3 amino acid sequence. Percentage overlap between repertoires was computed as shared unique clonotypes divided by the size of the smaller repertoire. RTK rarefaction, the Chao1 estimator, and Recon v2.1 estimates of unobserved clonotypes were used to assess repertoire richness. Generation probabilities for all TCRbeta clonotypes obtained by the gDNA method from a handful of donors were computed using OLGA. In TCRdb, the immuneACCESS table is reduced to in-frame sequences with V and J assigned. These tables do not hold every clone; where another copy was compared, an unresolved V gene accounts for under half, and the others remain unexplained. From that table come the V and J calls and clone size; the DNA was used to work out D and trimming. In all, the sample holds 950,000 to 1,200,000 clones, and roughly 80% of those were seen once. The top ten clones comprise 0.7% to 0.95% of the sample.

Specimen: memory CD4+ T cells from PBMCs. The meaning of the sample's cell subset or site label: CD45RA-negative fraction. The source of this sequence is a young man in good health. Some clones in this sample may be carry-over from other donors' samples. Here the chain combines TRBV4-1 and TRBJ1-2, with an unclear D gene assignment. The sequenced DNA is TGCGCCAGCAGCCAAGTAGGCGGCTACACCTTC. It encodes CASSQVGGYTF.